The rows below give T cell receptor beta chains drawn from one sample of a study of blood T cell repertoires in COVID-19. Profiling relied on immunoSEQ multiplex PCR, and the TCRdb table lists in-frame clones only, not all of them. The sample carries some 98,000 clones, 82% recorded once. Sequencing used peripheral blood. All receptors derive from a man aged 70 or older with active or convalescent COVID-19. Both conserved end residues are part of each CDR3. A D gene is named only where the DNA matches it firmly. Size is stated for part of the rows, as once, few or many counts, or as a class when the clone is expanded.

j_call	d_call	v_call	clone_size	cdr3_length	cdr3_nt	cdr3_aa
TRBJ2-3	TRBD1	TRBV15	NA	13	TGTGCCACCAGCAGAGGGGGACAGGGCGCGCAGTATTTT	CATSRGGQGAQYF
TRBJ2-1	TRBD2	TRBV11-2	NA	15	TGTGCCAGCAGCTCGACTAGCGGGGCGATCAATGAGCAGTTCTTC	CASSSTSGAINEQFF
TRBJ2-2	TRBD1	TRBV5-1	NA	15	TGCGCCAGCAAACCGGGACAGACGAACACCGGGGAGCTGTTTTTT	CASKPGQTNTGELFF
TRBJ2-3	NA	TRBV15	NA	11	TGTGCCACCAGCAGATCAATGGGCCTTTTTTTT	CATSRSMGLFF
TRBJ1-2	NA	TRBV11-2	NA	17	TGTGCCAGCAGCTCCGGGGGATGGATGAAGGGTAACTATGGCTACACCTTC	CASSSGGWMKGNYGYTF
TRBJ2-1	TRBD2	TRBV19	NA	14	TGTGCCAGTAGCTTGGGACTAGCGCGCAATGAGCAGTTCTTC	CASSLGLARNEQFF
TRBJ1-6	TRBD1	TRBV5-5	NA	18	TGTGCCAGCAGCCTCCGAGCTGGGACAGCCTCCTATAATTCACCCCTCCACTTT	CASSLRAGTASYNSPLHF
TRBJ2-1	TRBD2	TRBV25-1	NA	18	TGTGCCAGCAGTGGGCTAGCGGGGGGCCTTCCCTCCTACAATGAGCAGTTCTTC	CASSGLAGGLPSYNEQFF
TRBJ1-2	NA	TRBV4-1	NA	18	TGCGCCAGCAGCCGGAAGGACAGCCGAGACCACAGTAACTATGGCTACACCTTC	CASSRKDSRDHSNYGYTF
TRBJ2-3	NA	TRBV7-6	few	11	TGTGCCAGCAGCTCCTCCGATACGCAGTATTTT	CASSSSDTQYF
TRBJ2-7	NA	TRBV2	NA	11	TGTGCCAGCATGGAGTCCTACGAGCAGTACTTC	CASMESYEQYF
TRBJ1-3	TRBD1	TRBV7-2	NA	14	TGTGCCAGCAGCATTCCGGGACAGGGAAACACCATATATTTT	CASSIPGQGNTIYF
TRBJ1-1	NA	TRBV29-1	NA	12	TGCAGCGTTGAATCTATGAACACTGAAGCTTTCTTT	CSVESMNTEAFF
TRBJ2-5	NA	TRBV7-8	once	15	TGTGCCAGCAGTTTTATAGGGGGGGATGTCGAGACCCAGTACTTC	CASSFIGGDVETQYF
TRBJ1-1	NA	TRBV7-9	few	12	TGTGCCAGCAGCTTAGTATACACTGAAGCTTTCTTT	CASSLVYTEAFF
TRBJ1-2	TRBD1	TRBV6-6	NA	14	TGTGCCAGCAGACTAGGGGGCGGTTCCTACGGCTACACCTTC	CASRLGGGSYGYTF
TRBJ2-7	NA	TRBV7-9	NA	13	TGTGCCAGCAGCCAGGGACACCCCTACGAGCAGTACTTC	CASSQGHPYEQYF